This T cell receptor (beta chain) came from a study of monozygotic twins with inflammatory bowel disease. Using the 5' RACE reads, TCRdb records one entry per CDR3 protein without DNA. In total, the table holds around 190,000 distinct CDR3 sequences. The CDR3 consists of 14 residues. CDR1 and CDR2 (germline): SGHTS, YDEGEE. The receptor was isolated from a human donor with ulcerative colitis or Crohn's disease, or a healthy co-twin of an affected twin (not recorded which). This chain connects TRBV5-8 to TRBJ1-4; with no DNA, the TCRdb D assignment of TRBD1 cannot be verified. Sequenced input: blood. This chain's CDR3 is CASQPGWTNEKLFF.